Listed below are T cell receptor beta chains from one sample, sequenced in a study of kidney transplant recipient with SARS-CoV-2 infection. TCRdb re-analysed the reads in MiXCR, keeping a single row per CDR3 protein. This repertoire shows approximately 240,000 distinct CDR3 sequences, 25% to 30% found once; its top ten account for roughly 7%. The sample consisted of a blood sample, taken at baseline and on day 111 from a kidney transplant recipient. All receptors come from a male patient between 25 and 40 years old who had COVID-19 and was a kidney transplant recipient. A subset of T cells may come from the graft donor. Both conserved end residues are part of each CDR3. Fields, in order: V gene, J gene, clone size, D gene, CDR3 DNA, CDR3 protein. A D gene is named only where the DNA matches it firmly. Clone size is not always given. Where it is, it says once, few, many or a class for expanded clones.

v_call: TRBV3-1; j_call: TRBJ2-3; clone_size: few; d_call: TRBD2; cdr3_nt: TGTGCCAGCAGTCGAAGGTGGACTAGCGGTGAAAGCACAGATACGCAGTATTTT; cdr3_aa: CASSRRWTSGESTDTQYF
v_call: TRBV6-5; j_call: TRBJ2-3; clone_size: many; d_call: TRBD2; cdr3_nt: TGTGCCAGCAGTTACTCGATTGGGACTAGCGGGAGGGGTAGCACAGATACGCAGTATTTT; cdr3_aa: CASSYSIGTSGRGSTDTQYF
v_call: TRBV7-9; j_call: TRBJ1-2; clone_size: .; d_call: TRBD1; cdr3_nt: TGTGCCAGCAGCTTCGGTGGAGGGGGCAGCTATGGCAACACCTTC; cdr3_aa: CASSFGGGGSYGNTF
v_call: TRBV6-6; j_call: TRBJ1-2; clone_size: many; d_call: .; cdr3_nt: TGTGCCAGCAGTACGGCCGGGACTCCCCGGGGCTACACCTTC; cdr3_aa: CASSTAGTPRGYTF
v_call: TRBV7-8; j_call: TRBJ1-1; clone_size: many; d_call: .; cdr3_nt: TGTGCCAGCAGCTTAGTACGGGACACTGAAGCTTTCTTT; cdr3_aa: CASSLVRDTEAFF
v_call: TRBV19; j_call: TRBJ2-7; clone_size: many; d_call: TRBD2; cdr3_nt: TGTGCCAGTAGTATAGTGACGGGGGGTCTAAACGAGCAGTACTTC; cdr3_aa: CASSIVTGGLNEQYF
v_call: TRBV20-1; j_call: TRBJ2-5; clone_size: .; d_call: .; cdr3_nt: TGCAGTGCTTCGACCCTCCCAAGAGGGACCCAGGACTTC; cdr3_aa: CSASTLPRGTQDF
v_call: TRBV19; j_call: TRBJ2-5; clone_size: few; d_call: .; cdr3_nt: TGTGCCAGTAGTATCCCCGGGAGCGAGACCCAGTACTTC; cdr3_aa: CASSIPGSETQYF
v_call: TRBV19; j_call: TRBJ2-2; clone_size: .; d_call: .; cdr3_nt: TGTGCCAGTAGTATTTTTGGACCGAACACCGGGGAGCTGTTTTTT; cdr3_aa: CASSIFGPNTGELFF
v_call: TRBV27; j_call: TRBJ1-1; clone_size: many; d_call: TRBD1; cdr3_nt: TGTGCCAGCAGTTTCCGGACAGGAGGGTACACTGAAGCTTTCTTT; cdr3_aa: CASSFRTGGYTEAFF
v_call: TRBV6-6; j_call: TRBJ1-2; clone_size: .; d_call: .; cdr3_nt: TGTGCCAGCAGTTCTGCGGGAGGTGGGAGAAAGACCTATGGCTACACCTTC; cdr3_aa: CASSSAGGGRKTYGYTF
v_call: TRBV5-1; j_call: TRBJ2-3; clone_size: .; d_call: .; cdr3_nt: TGCGCCAGCAGCTTGGGGGGATTACGCACAGATACGCAGTATTTT; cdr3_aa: CASSLGGLRTDTQYF
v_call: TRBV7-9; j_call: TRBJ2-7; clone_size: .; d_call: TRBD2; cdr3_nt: TGTGCCAGCAGCCCGGGGGGGGTGGCGGGTACCTACGGGCAGTACTTC; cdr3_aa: CASSPGGVAGTYGQYF
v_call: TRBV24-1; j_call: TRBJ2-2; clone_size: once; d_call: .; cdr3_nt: TGTGCCACCAGGCGGGCGGGCACCGGAGAGCTGTTTTTT; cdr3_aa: CATRRAGTGELFF
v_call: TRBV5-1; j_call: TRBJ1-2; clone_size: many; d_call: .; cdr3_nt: TGCGCCAGCAGTTATCTATCGGTTCGAAAGACCTATGGCTACACCTTC; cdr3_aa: CASSYLSVRKTYGYTF
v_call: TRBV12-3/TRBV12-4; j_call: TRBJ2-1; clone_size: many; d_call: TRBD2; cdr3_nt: TGTGCCAGCAGCCCGTGGGCGGGAGGTGGTATGTACAATGAGCAGTTCTTC; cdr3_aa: CASSPWAGGGMYNEQFF
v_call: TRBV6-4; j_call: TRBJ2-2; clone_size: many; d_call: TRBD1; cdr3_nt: TGTGCCAGCAGCCGACAGGGGGCCGACACCGGGGAGCTGTTTTTT; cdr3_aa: CASSRQGADTGELFF
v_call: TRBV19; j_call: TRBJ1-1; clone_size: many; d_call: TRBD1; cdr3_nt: TGTGCCAGTGGGGACAGACAGAACACTGAAGCTTTCTTT; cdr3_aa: CASGDRQNTEAFF
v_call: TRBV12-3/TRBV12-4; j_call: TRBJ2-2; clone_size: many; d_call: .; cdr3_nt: TGTGCCAGCAGTTATTCCGGGACACCTCAAGGCGGGGAGCTGTTTTTT; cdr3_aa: CASSYSGTPQGGELFF
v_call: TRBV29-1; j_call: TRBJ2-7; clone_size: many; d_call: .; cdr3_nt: TGCAGCGTTGTTCGGGGCTACGAGCAGTACTTC; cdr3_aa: CSVVRGYEQYF
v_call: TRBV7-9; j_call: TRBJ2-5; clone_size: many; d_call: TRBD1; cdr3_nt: TGTGCCAGCAGCTTGGGACAGGGGGGTCAAGAGACCCAGTACTTC; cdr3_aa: CASSLGQGGQETQYF
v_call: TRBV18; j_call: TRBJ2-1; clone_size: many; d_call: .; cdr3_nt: TGTGCCAGCTCTCCCCGGGTAGCGTCCTCCTACAATGAGCAGTTCTTC; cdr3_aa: CASSPRVASSYNEQFF
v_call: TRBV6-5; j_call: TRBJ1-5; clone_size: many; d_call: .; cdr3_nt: TGTGCCAGCAGGGAGACAGTCGGCAATCAGCCCCAGCATTTT; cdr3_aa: CASRETVGNQPQHF
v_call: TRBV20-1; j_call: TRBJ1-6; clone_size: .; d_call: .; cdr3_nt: TGCAGCGCCAGGGCAGGGTCGGGCTCCTATAATTCACCCCTCCACTTT; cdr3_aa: CSARAGSGSYNSPLHF
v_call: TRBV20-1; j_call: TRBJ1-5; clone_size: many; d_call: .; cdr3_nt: TGCAGTGCCCTGATTAGCAATCAGCCCCAGCATTTT; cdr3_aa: CSALISNQPQHF
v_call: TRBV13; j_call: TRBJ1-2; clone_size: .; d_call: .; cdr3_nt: TGTGCCAGCAGATTAATGAGAGCTGAGCGAAAGACCTATGGCTACACCTTC; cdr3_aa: CASRLMRAERKTYGYTF
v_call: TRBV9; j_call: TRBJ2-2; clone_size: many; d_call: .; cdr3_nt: TGTGCCAGCAGCGGGGACACCGGGGAGCTGTTTTTT; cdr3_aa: CASSGDTGELFF
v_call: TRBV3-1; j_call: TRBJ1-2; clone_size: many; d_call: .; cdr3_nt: TGTGCCAGCAGCCTCTTCTTCACCCTTCGAAAGACCTATGGCTACACCTTC; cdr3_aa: CASSLFFTLRKTYGYTF
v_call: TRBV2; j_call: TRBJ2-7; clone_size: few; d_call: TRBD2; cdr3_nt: TGTGCCAGCAGTGCGACTAGCGGGGCTTCCTGCGAGCAGTACTTC; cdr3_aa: CASSATSGASCEQYF
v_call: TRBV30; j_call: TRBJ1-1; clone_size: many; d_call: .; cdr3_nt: TGTGCCTGGAGTCATCACACTGAAGCTTTCTTT; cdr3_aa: CAWSHHTEAFF
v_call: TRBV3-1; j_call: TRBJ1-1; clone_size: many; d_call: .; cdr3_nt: TGTGCCAGCAGCCCCTCCGAGGGCACTGAAGCTTTCTTT; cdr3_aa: CASSPSEGTEAFF
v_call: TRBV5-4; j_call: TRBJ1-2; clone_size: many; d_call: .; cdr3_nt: TGTGCCAGCGAGACGCTCGTACCAGGAAAGACCTATGGCTACACCTTC; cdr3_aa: CASETLVPGKTYGYTF
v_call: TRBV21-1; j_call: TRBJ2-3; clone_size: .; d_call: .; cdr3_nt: TGTGCCAGCAGTACCATGATAGCTACAGTCATGCAAGATACGCAGTATTTT; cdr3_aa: CASSTMIATVMQDTQYF
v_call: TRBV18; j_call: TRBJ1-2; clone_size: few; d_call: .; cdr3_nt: TGTGCCAGCTCACGTCCGATCTGGGTTATGATAGATGGCTACACCTTC; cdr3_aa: CASSRPIWVMIDGYTF
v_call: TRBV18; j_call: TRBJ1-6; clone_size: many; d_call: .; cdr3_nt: TGTGCCAGCTCCCCGAGGGACATCAGCTCACCCCTCCACTTT; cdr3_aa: CASSPRDISSPLHF
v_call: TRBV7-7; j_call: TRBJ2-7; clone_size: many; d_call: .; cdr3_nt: TGTGCCAGCAGCTTCCACCCATACATTACCTACGAGCAGTACTTC; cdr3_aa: CASSFHPYITYEQYF
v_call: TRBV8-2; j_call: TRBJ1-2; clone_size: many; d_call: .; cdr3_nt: TGTGGCAGTTGCGCTTTTGATAGCCGAAAGACCTATGGCTACACCTTC; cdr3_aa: CGSCAFDSRKTYGYTF
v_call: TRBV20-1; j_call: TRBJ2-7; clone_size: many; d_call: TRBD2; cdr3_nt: TGCAGTGCTGGAATAGCGGGAGATTACGAGCAGTACTTC; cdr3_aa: CSAGIAGDYEQYF
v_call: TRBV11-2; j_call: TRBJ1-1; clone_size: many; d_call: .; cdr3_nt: TGTGCCAGCAGCTTAGCCGGTCGTGGAGCCTGGCCTTTT; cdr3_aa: CASSLAGRGAWPF
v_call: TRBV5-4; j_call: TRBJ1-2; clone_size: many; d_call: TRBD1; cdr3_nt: TGTGCCAGCAGACACGGGACAGCGACCGTAGGCTACACCTTC; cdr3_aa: CASRHGTATVGYTF
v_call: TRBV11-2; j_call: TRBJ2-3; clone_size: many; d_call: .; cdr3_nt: TGTGCCAGCAGCGCTACGCAAGGTTCAGATACGCAGTATTTT; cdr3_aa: CASSATQGSDTQYF
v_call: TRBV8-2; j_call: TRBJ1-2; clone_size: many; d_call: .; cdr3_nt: TGTGGCAGTCAGGAACGTGATAGCCGAAAGACCTATGGCTACACCTTC; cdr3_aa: CGSQERDSRKTYGYTF
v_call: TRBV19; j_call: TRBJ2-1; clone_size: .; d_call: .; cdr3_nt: TGTGCCACGCGCCGGGACGCGAGCTCCTACAATGAGCAGTTCTTC; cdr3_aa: CATRRDASSYNEQFF
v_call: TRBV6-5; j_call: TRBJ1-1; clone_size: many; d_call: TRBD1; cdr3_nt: TGTGCCAGCAGCAACGGACAGGGGGTAACTTTCTTT; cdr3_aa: CASSNGQGVTFF
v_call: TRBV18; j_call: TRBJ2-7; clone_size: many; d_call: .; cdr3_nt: TGTGCCAGCTCACCACCAGGGGGGCGCGACGAGCAGTACTTC; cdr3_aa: CASSPPGGRDEQYF
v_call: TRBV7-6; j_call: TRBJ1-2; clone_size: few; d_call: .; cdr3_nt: TGTGCCAGCAGCGCCGGGTCTGAATCTCGAAAGACCTATGGCTACACCTTC; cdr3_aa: CASSAGSESRKTYGYTF